These T cell receptor beta chains were read from a single sample in a study of blood T cells in healthy people across ages. TCRdb reprocessed the 5' RACE reads with MiXCR, giving one entry per CDR3 protein. The sample contains about 1,600,000 distinct CDR3 sequences, around 42% of which appear only once. The sample taken for sequencing was blood. Every receptor here comes from a woman younger than 30 in good health. Both conserved end residues are part of each CDR3. A D gene is named only where the DNA matches it firmly. Some rows have no size entry. The others give once, few or many, or a class for an expanded clone.

>TRBJ2-1|TRBV12-3/TRBV12-4|11|NA|NA
TGTGCCAGCGGGATCGGGCACCCGCAGTTCTTC
CASGIGHPQFF
>TRBJ2-3|TRBV11-2|16|NA|NA
TGTGCCAGCAGCCCAAGGGACTCCAAAAGGATAAATACGCAGTATTTT
CASSPRDSKRINTQYF
>TRBJ1-2|TRBV12-3/TRBV12-4|12|few|NA
TGTGCCAGCAGTTTAGTAAGCTCGGGCTACACCTTC
CASSLVSSGYTF
>TRBJ1-2|TRBV2|15|NA|NA
TGTGCCAGCAGTGAACGGGTCGAATCTGTATATGGCTACACCTTC
CASSERVESVYGYTF
>TRBJ2-1|TRBV12-3/TRBV12-4|14|NA|TRBD2
TGTGCCAGCTCTCAAAGACTAGCGGGGGAAGAGCAGTTCTTC
CASSQRLAGEEQFF
>TRBJ2-5|TRBV13|15|NA|TRBD1
TGTGCCAGCAGGGATGACAGGGCCGGCCAAGAGACCCAGTACTTC
CASRDDRAGQETQYF
>TRBJ1-4|TRBV2|13|NA|NA
TGTGCCAGCAGTGACGGTATGGGTGAAAAACTGTTTTTT
CASSDGMGEKLFF
>TRBJ2-1|TRBV4-2|16|NA|NA
TGTGCCAGCAGCCAAGAGCCAGCCCAACAAGGGGGTGAGCAGTTCTTC
CASSQEPAQQGGEQFF
>TRBJ2-7|TRBV6-6|13|NA|NA
TGTGCCAGCAGGCGGGGTTCAACCTACGAGCAGTACTTC
CASRRGSTYEQYF
>TRBJ1-6|TRBV7-3|14|NA|TRBD1
TGTGCCAGCAGCATAGGGACAGGGGATTCACCCCTCCACTTT
CASSIGTGDSPLHF
>TRBJ1-2|TRBV6-6|12|NA|TRBD1
TGTGCCAGCACGTTACAGGGGGATGGCTACACCTTC
CASTLQGDGYTF
>TRBJ2-7|TRBV20-1|15|NA|NA
TGCAGTGCTAGGGGGGAGGGGGCGGTATCCTACGAGCAGTACTTC
CSARGEGAVSYEQYF
>TRBJ2-3|TRBV24-1|12|NA|NA
TGTGCCACCGGACACATTACAGATACGCAGTATTTT
CATGHITDTQYF
>TRBJ1-2|TRBV2|12|NA|NA
TGTGCCAGCGCCTCCCGGGGTCGGGGCTACACCTTC
CASASRGRGYTF
>TRBJ1-2|TRBV3-1|14|NA|NA
TGTGCCAGCAGTCCCCGGACAGCAGACTATGGCTACACCTTC
CASSPRTADYGYTF
>TRBJ2-7|TRBV2|12|few|NA
TGTGCCAGCAGTGATACCATCTACGAGCAGTACTTC
CASSDTIYEQYF
>TRBJ2-7|TRBV15|15|NA|NA
TGTGCCACCAGCAGATACCGACGGGACGGCTACGAGCAGTACTTC
CATSRYRRDGYEQYF
>TRBJ1-1|TRBV7-9|15|NA|NA
TGTGCCAGCAGCCCCAGAGCTACTGTTAACGCTGAAGCTTTCTTT
CASSPRATVNAEAFF
>TRBJ2-1|TRBV5-1|13|NA|NA
TGCGCCAGCAGCTTGACCCGGAGCAATGAGCAGTTCTTC
CASSLTRSNEQFF
>TRBJ2-1|TRBV12-3/TRBV12-4|14|NA|NA
TGTGCCAGCAGTTTGGCGGGGGCCTGGGATGAGCAGTTCTTC
CASSLAGAWDEQFF
>TRBJ2-1|TRBV12-3/TRBV12-4|13|once|TRBD1
TGTGCCAGCAGTCCGGACAGGAGAGCTGAGCAGTTCTTC
CASSPDRRAEQFF
>TRBJ2-7|TRBV29-1|13|many|TRBD2
TGCAGCGTGATCGGACTAGCAGATTACGAGCAGTACTTC
CSVIGLADYEQYF
>TRBJ2-3|TRBV27|17|few|TRBD2
TGTGCCAGCAGTTTATCCCGTCAGCGGGGGGGTCCAGATACGCAGTATTTT
CASSLSRQRGGPDTQYF
>TRBJ2-5|TRBV20-1|14|NA|TRBD1
TGCAGTGCTAGAGTTTCAGGACAGGGAGAGACCCAGTACTTC
CSARVSGQGETQYF
>TRBJ1-6|TRBV12-3/TRBV12-4|15|NA|TRBD1
TGTGCCAGCAGTTGGGACAGGTCGGATAATTCACCCCTCCACTTT
CASSWDRSDNSPLHF
>TRBJ2-1|TRBV4-1|16|few|TRBD2
TGCGCCAGCAGCCGGGACCTAGCGGGTGCCTACAATGAGCAGTTCTTC
CASSRDLAGAYNEQFF
>TRBJ2-5|TRBV12-3/TRBV12-4|15|NA|NA
TGTGCCAGCAGTTCCGAACTAGGGAGCGAAGAGACCCAGTACTTC
CASSSELGSEETQYF
>TRBJ1-2|TRBV5-1|14|many|TRBD1
TGCGCCAGCAGCTTCAGGGACAGGGCCTATGGCTACACCTTC
CASSFRDRAYGYTF
>TRBJ2-3|TRBV10-3|21|NA|TRBD2
TGTGCCATCAGTGAGTCGACTAGCGGGATTCTCGCGGTTGCCCGCACAGATACGCAGTATTTT
CAISESTSGILAVARTDTQYF
>TRBJ2-5|TRBV6-2/TRBV6-3|16|NA|TRBD2
TGTGCCAGCAGTTATCGGTTAGCGGGGGGGCCGAATGAGCAGTACTTC
CASSYRLAGGPNEQYF
>TRBJ2-7|TRBV27|15|many|TRBD1
TGTGCCAGCAGTTTAGGACAGGGAAGTTTCTACGAGCAGTACTTC
CASSLGQGSFYEQYF
>TRBJ2-5|TRBV5-1|14|NA|TRBD2
TGCGCCAGCAGCAATCTAGCGGGGCAAGAGACCCAGTACTTC
CASSNLAGQETQYF
>TRBJ1-1|TRBV4-1|18|NA|NA
TGCGCCAGCAGTCAAGGATCTCTCCGGCCGACAATGAACACTGAAGCTTTCTTT
CASSQGSLRPTMNTEAFF
>TRBJ2-5|TRBV12-3/TRBV12-4|17|few|TRBD2
TGTGCCAGCAGTTTAACCCCGGGACTAGCGATCCAAGAGACCCAGTACTTC
CASSLTPGLAIQETQYF
>TRBJ1-1|TRBV20-1|11|NA|TRBD1
TGCCGTAGGGACAGGGGCACTGAAGCTTTCTTT
CRRDRGTEAFF
>TRBJ2-4|TRBV27|20|few|TRBD2
TGTGCCAGCAGTCTCCGGGCGGGCGGGAGGCAGACCGTAGCCAAAAACATTCAGTACTTC
CASSLRAGGRQTVAKNIQYF
>TRBJ1-2|TRBV6-2/TRBV6-3|16|few|TRBD1
TGTGCCAGCAGTTACTCCATGGGACAGACCGACTGTGGCTACACCTTC
CASSYSMGQTDCGYTF
>TRBJ2-7|TRBV4-1|16|NA|TRBD2
TGCGCCAGCAACCAAGTTAGTCTAGCGGGAGCGGACGAGCAGTACTTC
CASNQVSLAGADEQYF
>TRBJ2-3|TRBV5-1|14|NA|TRBD2
TGCGCCAGTATAGCGGGGACTAGCACAGATACGCAGTATTTT
CASIAGTSTDTQYF
>TRBJ2-7|TRBV7-6|17|once|TRBD2
TGTGCCAGCAGCTTAGAAGCGGGGGATCACTCCTACAATGAGCAGTACTTC
CASSLEAGDHSYNEQYF
>TRBJ2-3|TRBV27|17|few|NA
TGTGCCAGCAGTTTAAGGTGGATAGCGGTCAGCGACAGGGCGCAGTATTTT
CASSLRWIAVSDRAQYF
>TRBJ2-1|TRBV11-2|11|NA|NA
TGTGCCAGCAGCTCGACAGATGAGCAGTTCTTC
CASSSTDEQFF
>TRBJ2-1|TRBV6-1|15|NA|TRBD1
TGTGCCAGCAGTTCTAGGGACAGGGTCCACAATGAGCAGTTCTTC
CASSSRDRVHNEQFF
>TRBJ2-5|TRBV6-6|16|few|TRBD2
TGTGCCAGCAGTTCTAGACTAGCGGGAGGAGAAGAGACCCAGTACTTC
CASSSRLAGGEETQYF
>TRBJ1-2|TRBV14|14|NA|NA
TGTGCCAGCAGCCAAGACTACGGAAACTATGGCTACACCTTC
CASSQDYGNYGYTF
>TRBJ1-2|TRBV6-6|16|NA|NA
TGTGCCAGCAGTTACTCGATTGGGGTTCCCGGGTATGGCTACACCTTC
CASSYSIGVPGYGYTF
>TRBJ2-3|TRBV7-9|15|NA|NA
TGTGCCAGCAGCCCAGGGGGGGAGAAGACAGATACGCAGTATTTT
CASSPGGEKTDTQYF
>TRBJ2-1|TRBV20-1|15|few|TRBD1
TGCAGTGCTAGAGGACAGGGGGCTCCCTACAATGAGCAGTTCTTC
CSARGQGAPYNEQFF
>TRBJ2-7|TRBV9|17|few|TRBD2
TGTGCCAGCAGCCCTCTCCAAGGCAGCGGGAACTCCTACGAGCAGTACTTC
CASSPLQGSGNSYEQYF
>TRBJ2-3|TRBV9|21|NA|TRBD2
TGTGCCAGCAGCCCCCCAAGTATAGGACTAGCGGGGGAGCCTCGGACAGATACGCAGTATTTT
CASSPPSIGLAGEPRTDTQYF
>TRBJ2-7|TRBV30|12|NA|NA
TGTGCCTGGACAAGAGGGGGGTACGAGCAGTACTTC
CAWTRGGYEQYF
>TRBJ2-2|TRBV29-1|18|NA|NA
TGCAGCGTTGAAGATCTGGCGGGGACCGGGGTCGGGACCGGGGAGCTGTTTTTT
CSVEDLAGTGVGTGELFF
>TRBJ2-3|TRBV20-1|14|NA|NA
TGCAGTGCCTCCAGCAACCAGCCCTCCGATACGCAGTATTTT
CSASSNQPSDTQYF
>TRBJ2-1|TRBV6-6|16|few|TRBD2
TGTGCCAGCAGTTACTCGGGACTAGAATCCTACAATGAGCAGTTCTTC
CASSYSGLESYNEQFF
>TRBJ2-3|TRBV7-8|15|NA|NA
TGTGCCAGCAGCTTAATAGTAGGCGCGGCAGATACGCAGTATTTT
CASSLIVGAADTQYF
>TRBJ2-1|TRBV20-1|13|few|NA
TGCAGTGCTCACGCATTCTCTAACGATGAGCAGTTCTTC
CSAHAFSNDEQFF
>TRBJ2-3|TRBV20-1|14|NA|TRBD2
TGCAGTGCTAGGCGGGGGAGCGGAACAGATACGCAGTATTTT
CSARRGSGTDTQYF
>TRBJ2-3|TRBV10-3|15|few|TRBD2
TGTGCCATCAGTGGGACTAGCGGGAGCGCAGATACGCAGTATTTT
CAISGTSGSADTQYF